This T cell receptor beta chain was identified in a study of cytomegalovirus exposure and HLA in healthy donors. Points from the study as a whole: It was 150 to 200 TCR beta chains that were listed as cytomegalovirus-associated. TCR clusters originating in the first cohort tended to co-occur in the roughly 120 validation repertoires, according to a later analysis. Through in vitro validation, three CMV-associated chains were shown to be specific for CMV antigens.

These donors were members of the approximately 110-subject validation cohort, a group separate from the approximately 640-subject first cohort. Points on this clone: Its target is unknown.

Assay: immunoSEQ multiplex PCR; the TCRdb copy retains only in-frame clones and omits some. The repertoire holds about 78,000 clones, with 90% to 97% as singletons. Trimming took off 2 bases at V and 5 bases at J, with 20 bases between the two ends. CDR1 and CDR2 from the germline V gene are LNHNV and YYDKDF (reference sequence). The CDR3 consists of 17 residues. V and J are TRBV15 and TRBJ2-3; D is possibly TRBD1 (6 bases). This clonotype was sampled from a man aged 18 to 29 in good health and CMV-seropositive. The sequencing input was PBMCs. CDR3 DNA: TGTGCCACCAGCAGACCCCCGTTACAGGGAGCCGGAGATACGCAGTATTTT. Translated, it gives CATSRPPLQGAGDTQYF.